This TCR beta chain appears in the sequencing data of a study of T cells in Graves' hyperthyroidism and ophthalmopathy. There are many counts of this clonotype. CDR1 and CDR2 (germline): MDHEN, SYDVKM. CDR3 length: 14 residues. V dropped 3 bases and J dropped 5; count of bases not matched to a gene: 6. Authors of the study amplified TCR beta CDR3 regions from RNA transcripts. RT-PCR in the first round (using the HTBI primer set) targeted the TCR CDR3. MiXCR, applied by TCRdb to the multiplex PCR reads, yields one record per CDR3 protein. The table has about 420,000 distinct CDR3 sequences, roughly an eighth seen once; the top ten hold about 5%.

The chain joins TRBV28 to TRBJ2-7; 8 positions agree with TRBD1. Material: blood. This clonotype was sampled from a woman younger than 30 with Graves' hyperthyroidism. The CDR3 region has the DNA TGTGCCAGCAGTTTGGACAGGGCAGTGAACGAGCAGTACTTC. This translates into CASSLDRAVNEQYF.